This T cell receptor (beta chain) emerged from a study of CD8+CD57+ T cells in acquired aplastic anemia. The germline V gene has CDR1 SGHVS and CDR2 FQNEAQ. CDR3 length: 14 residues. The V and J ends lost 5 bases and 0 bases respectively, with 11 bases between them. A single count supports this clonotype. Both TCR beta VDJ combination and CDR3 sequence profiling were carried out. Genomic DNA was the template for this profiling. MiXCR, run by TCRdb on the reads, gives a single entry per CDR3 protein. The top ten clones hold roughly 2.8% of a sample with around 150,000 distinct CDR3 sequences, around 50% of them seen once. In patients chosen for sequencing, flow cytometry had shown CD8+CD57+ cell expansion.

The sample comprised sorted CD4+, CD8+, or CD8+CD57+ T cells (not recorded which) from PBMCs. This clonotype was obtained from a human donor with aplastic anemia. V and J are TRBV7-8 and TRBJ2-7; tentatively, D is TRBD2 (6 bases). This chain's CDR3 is CASSPGTDSYEQYF. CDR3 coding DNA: TGTGCCAGCAGCCCAGGGACTGACTCCTACGAGCAGTACTTC.